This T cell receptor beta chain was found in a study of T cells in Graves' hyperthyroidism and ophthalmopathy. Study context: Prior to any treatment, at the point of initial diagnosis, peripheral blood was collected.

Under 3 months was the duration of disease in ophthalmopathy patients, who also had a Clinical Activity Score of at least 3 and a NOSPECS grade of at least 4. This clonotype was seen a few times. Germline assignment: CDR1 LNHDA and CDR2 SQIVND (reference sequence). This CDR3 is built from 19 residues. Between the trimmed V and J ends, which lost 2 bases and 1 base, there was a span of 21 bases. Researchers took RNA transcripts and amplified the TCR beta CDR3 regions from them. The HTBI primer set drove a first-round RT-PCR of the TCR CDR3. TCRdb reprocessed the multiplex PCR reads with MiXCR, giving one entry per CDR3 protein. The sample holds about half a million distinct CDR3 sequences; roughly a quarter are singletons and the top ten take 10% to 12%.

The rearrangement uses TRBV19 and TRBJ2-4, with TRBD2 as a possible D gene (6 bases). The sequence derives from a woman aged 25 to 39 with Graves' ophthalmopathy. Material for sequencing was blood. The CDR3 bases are TGTGCCAGTAGTATAATCGCAGGGCGGTACGGAGGGGCCAAAAACATTCAGTACTTC. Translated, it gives CASSIIAGRYGGAKNIQYF. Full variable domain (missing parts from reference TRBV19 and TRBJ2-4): DGGITQSPKYLFRKEGQNVTLSCEQNLNHDAMYWYRQDPGQGLRLIYYSQIVNDFQKGDIAEGYSVSREKKESFPLTVTSAQKNPTAFYLCASSIIAGRYGGAKNIQYFGAGTRLSVL.